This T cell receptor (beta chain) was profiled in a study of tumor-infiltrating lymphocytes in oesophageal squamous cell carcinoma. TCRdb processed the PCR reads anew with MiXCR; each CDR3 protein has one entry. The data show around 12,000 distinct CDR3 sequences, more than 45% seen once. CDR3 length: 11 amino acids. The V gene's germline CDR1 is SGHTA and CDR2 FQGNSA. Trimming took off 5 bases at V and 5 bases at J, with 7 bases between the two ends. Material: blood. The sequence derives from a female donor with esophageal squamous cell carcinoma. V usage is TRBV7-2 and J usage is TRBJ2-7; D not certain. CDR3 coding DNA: TGTGCCAGCAGCCCCGGCAACGAGCAGTACTTC. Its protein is CASSPGNEQYF.